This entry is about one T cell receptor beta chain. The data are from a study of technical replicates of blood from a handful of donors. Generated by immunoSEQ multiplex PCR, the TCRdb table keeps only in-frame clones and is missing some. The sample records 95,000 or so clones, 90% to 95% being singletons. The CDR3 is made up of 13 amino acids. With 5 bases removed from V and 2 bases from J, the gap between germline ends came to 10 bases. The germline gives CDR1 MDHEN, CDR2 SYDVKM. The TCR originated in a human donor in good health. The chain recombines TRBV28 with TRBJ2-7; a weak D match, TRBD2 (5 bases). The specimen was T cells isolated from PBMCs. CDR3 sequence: CASSLRGTYEQYF. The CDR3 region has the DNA TGTGCCAGCAGTCTGCGAGGGACCTACGAGCAGTACTTC.